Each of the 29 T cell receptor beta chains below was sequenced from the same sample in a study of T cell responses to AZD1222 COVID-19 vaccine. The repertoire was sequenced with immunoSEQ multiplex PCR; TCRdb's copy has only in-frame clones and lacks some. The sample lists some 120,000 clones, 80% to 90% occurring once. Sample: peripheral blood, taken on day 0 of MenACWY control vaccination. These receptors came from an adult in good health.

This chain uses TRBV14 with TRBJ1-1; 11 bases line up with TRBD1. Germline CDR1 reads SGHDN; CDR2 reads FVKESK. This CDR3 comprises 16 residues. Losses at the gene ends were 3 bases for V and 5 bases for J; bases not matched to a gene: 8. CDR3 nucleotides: TGTGCCAGCAGCCATGGACAGGGGGCTATAGAAACTGAAGCTTTCTTT. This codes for CASSHGQGAIETEAFF. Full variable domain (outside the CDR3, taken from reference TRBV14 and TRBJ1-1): EAGVTQFPSHSVIEKGQTVTLRCDPISGHDNLYWYRRVMGKEIKFLLHFVKESKQDESGMPNNRFLAERTGGTYSTLKVQPAELEDSGVYFCASSHGQGAIETEAFFGQGTRLTVV.

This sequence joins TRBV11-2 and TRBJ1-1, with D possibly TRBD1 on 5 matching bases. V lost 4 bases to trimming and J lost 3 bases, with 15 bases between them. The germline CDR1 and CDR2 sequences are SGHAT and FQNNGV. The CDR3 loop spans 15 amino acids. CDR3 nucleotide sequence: TGTGCCAGCAGCTCCCCTTTTAGGGGCGACACTGAAGCTTTCTTT. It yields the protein CASSSPFRGDTEAFF. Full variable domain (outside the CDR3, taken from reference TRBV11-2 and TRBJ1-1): EAGVAQSPRYKIIEKRQSVAFWCNPISGHATLYWYQQILGQGPKLLIQFQNNGVVDDSQLPKDRFSAERLKGVDSTLKIQPAKLEDSAVYLCASSSPFRGDTEAFFGQGTRLTVV.

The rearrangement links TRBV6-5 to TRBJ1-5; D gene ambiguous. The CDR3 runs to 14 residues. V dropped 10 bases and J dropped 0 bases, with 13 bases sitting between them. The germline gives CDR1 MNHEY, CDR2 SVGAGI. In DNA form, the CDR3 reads TGTGCCACCCTTGTTGGGGTTAGCAATCAGCCCCAGCATTTT. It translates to CATLVGVSNQPQHF.

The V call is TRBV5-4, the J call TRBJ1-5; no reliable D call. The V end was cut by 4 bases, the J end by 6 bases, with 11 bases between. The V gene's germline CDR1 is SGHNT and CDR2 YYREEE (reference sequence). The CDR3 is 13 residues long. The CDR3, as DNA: TGTGCCAGCAGCCTGGGGATGGGTCAGCCCCAGCATTTT. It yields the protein CASSLGMGQPQHF. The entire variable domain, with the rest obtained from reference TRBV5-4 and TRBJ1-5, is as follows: ETGVTQSPTHLIKTRGQQVTLRCSSQSGHNTVSWYQQALGQGPQFIFQYYREEENGRGNFPPRFSGLQFPNYSSELNVNALELDDSALYLCASSLGMGQPQHFGDGTRLSIL.

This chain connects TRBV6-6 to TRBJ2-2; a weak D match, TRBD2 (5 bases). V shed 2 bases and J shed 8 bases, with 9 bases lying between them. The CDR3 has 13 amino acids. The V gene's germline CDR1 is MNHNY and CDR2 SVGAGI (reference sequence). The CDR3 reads CASSYRRSGELFF. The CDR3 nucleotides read TGTGCCAGCAGTTACCGGAGGTCTGGGGAGCTGTTTTTT.

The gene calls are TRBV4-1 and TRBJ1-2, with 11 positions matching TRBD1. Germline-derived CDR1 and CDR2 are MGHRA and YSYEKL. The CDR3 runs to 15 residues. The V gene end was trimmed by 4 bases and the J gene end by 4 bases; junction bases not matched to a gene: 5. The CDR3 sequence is CASSLSGTGGYGYTF. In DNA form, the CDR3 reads TGCGCCAGCAGCCTATCCGGGACAGGGGGCTATGGCTACACCTTC.

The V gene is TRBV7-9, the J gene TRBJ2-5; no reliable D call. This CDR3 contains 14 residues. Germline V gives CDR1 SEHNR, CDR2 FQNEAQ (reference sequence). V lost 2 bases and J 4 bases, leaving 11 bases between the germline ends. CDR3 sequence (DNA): TGTGCCAGCAGCTTATCAGTATCCCCAGAGACCCAGTACTTC. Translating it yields CASSLSVSPETQYF.

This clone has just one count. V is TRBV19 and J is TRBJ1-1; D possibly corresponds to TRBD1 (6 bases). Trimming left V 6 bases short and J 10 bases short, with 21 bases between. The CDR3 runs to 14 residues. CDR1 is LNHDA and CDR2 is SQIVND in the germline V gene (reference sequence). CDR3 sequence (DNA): TGTGCCAGTAGCCTAGGAGGGGGGGTGAATAGAGCTTTCTTT. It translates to CASSLGGGVNRAFF.

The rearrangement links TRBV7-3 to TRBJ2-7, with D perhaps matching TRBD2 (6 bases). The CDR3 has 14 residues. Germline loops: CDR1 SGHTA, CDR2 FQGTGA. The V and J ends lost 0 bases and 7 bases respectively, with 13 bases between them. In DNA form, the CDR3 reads TGTGCCAGCAGCTTAACGGGGGGATCGGAAGAGCAGTACTTC. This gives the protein CASSLTGGSEEQYF.

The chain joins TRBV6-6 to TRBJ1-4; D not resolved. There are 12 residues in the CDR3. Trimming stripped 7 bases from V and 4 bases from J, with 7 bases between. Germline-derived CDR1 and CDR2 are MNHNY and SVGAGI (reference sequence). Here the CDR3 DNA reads TGTGCCAGCACCTCCGGTAATGAAAAACTGTTTTTT. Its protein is CASTSGNEKLFF.

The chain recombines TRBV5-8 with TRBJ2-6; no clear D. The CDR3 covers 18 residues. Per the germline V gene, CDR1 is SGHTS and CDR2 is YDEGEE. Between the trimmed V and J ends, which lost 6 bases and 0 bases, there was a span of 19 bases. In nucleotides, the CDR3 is TGTGCCAGCACCCCTTACGGTACAGTATTCTCTGGGGCCAACGTCCTGACTTTC. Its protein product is CASTPYGTVFSGANVLTF.

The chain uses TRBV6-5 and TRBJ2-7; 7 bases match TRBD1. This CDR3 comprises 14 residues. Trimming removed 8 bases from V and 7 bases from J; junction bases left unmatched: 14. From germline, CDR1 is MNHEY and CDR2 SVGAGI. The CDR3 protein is CASRPDGQAREQYF. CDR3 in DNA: TGTGCCAGCCGGCCAGATGGACAGGCGAGGGAGCAGTACTTC.

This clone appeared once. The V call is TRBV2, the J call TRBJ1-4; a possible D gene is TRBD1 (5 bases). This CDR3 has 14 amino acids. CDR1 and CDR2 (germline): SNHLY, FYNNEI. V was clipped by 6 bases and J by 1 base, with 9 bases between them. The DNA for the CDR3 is TGTGCCAGCAGAACCCAGGGAACTAATGAAAAACTGTTTTTT. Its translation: CASRTQGTNEKLFF.

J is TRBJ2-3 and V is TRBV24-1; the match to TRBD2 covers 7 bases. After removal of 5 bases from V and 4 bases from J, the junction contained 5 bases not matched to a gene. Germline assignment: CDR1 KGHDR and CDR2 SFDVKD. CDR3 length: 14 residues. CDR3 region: CATSAGGAADTQYF. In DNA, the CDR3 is TGTGCCACCAGTGCGGGGGGAGCGGCAGATACGCAGTATTTT.

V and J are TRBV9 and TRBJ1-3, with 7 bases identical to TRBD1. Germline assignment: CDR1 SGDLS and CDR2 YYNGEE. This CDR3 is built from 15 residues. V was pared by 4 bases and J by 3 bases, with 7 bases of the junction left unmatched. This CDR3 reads CASSTNDRVGNTIYF. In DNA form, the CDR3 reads TGTGCCAGCAGCACCAACGACAGGGTTGGAAACACCATATATTTT.

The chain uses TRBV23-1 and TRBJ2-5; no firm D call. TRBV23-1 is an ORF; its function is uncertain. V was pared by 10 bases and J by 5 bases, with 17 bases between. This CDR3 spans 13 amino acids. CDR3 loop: CATTYLMDETQYF. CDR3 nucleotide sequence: TGCGCCACCACCTACTTAATGGACGAGACCCAGTACTTC.

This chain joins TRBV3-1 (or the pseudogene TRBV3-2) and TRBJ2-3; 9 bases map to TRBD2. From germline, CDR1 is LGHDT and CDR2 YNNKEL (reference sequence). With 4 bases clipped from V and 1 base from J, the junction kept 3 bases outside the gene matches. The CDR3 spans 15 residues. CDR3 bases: TGTGCCAGCAGCCCCCGGACTAGCGGCACAGATACGCAGTATTTT. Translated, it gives CASSPRTSGTDTQYF.

CDR3 sequence (DNA): TGTGCCAGCAGCTCATCCGCAGGGGGCCCCTATGGCTACACCTTC. Translated, it gives CASSSSAGGPYGYTF. J is TRBJ1-2 and V is TRBV7-2; TRBD1 matches at 8 bases. Germline CDR1 and CDR2: SGHTA and FQGNSA. The CDR3 length is 15 residues. J gave up 4 bases and V 4 bases, and 8 bases lay outside the gene matches.

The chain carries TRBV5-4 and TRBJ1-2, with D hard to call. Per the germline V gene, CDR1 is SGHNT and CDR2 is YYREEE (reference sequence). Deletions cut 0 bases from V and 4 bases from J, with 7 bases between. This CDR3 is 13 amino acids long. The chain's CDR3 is CASSLGVSYGYTF. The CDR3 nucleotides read TGTGCCAGCAGCTTGGGGGTCAGCTATGGCTACACCTTC.

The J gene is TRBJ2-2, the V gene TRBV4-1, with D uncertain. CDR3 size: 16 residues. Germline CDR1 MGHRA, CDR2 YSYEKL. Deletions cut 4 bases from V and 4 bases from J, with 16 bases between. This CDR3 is CASSPDVWGSTGELFF. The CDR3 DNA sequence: TGCGCCAGCAGCCCCGACGTATGGGGTAGCACCGGGGAGCTGTTTTTT.

Written as DNA, the CDR3 is TGTGCCAGCAGCCCTCGGGCCCCCTACGAGCAGTACTTC. It is translated as CASSPRAPYEQYF. V and J are TRBV28 and TRBJ2-7; D is ambiguous. This CDR3 contains 13 residues. V gave up 6 bases and J gave up 2 bases, with 11 bases separating them. Germline V CDR1 and CDR2: MDHEN, SYDVKM.

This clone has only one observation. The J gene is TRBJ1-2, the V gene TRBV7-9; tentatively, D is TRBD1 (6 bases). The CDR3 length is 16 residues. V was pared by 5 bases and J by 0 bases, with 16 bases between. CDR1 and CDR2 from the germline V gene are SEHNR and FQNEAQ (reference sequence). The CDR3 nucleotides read TGTGCCAGCAGCCTCCCGACAGGCTGGACTAACTATGGCTACACCTTC. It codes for CASSLPTGWTNYGYTF.

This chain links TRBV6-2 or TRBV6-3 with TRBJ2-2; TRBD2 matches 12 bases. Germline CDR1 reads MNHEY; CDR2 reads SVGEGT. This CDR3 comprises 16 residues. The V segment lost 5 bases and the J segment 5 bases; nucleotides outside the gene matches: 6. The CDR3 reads CASSPLAGGPTGELFF. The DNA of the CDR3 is TGTGCCAGCAGTCCGCTAGCGGGGGGGCCGACCGGGGAGCTGTTTTTT.

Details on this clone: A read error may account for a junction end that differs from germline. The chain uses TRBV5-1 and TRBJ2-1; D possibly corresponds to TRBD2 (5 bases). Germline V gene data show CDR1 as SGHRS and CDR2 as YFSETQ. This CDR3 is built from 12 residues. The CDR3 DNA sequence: TGCGCCAGTAGCTTGGAGGTCGGGAAGCAGTTCTTC. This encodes CASSLEVGKQFF.

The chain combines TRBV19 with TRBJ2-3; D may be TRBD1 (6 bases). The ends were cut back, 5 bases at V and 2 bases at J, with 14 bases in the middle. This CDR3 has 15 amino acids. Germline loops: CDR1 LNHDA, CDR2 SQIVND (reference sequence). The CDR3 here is CASSFTGYHTDTQYF. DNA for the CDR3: TGTGCCAGTAGTTTTACAGGGTACCACACAGATACGCAGTATTTT. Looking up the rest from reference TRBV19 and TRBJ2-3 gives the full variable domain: DGGITQSPKYLFRKEGQNVTLSCEQNLNHDAMYWYRQDPGQGLRLIYYSQIVNDFQKGDIAEGYSVSREKKESFPLTVTSAQKNPTAFYLCASSFTGYHTDTQYFGPGTRLTVL.

The CDR3 is CASSLLRQALTDTQYF. In DNA, the CDR3 is TGTGCCAGCAGCTTACTCCGACAGGCCCTGACAGATACGCAGTATTTT. The chain carries TRBV7-2 and TRBJ2-3, with D tentatively TRBD1 (6 bases). This CDR3 has 16 residues. The V end lost 2 bases, the J end lost 3 bases, and 15 bases lay between the germline ends. The V gene's germline CDR1 is SGHTA and CDR2 FQGNSA.

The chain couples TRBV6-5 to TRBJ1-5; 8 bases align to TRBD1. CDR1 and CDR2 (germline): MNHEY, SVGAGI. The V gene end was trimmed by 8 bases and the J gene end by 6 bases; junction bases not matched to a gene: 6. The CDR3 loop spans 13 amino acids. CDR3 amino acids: CASGIQGVQPQHF. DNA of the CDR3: TGTGCCAGCGGGATACAGGGGGTTCAGCCCCAGCATTTT.

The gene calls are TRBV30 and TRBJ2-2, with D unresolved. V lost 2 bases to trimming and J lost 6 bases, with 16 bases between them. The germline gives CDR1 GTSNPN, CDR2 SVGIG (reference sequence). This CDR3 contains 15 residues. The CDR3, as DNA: TGTGCCTGGAGTATATTCCGGTTTGGGGCCGGGGAGCTGTTTTTT. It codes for CAWSIFRFGAGELFF.

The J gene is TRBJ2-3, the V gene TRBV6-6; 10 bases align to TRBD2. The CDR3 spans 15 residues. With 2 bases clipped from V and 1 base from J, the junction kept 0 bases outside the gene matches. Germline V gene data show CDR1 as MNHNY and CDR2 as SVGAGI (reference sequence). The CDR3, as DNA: TGTGCCAGCAGTTACGGACTAGCGGGCACAGATACGCAGTATTTT. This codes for CASSYGLAGTDTQYF.